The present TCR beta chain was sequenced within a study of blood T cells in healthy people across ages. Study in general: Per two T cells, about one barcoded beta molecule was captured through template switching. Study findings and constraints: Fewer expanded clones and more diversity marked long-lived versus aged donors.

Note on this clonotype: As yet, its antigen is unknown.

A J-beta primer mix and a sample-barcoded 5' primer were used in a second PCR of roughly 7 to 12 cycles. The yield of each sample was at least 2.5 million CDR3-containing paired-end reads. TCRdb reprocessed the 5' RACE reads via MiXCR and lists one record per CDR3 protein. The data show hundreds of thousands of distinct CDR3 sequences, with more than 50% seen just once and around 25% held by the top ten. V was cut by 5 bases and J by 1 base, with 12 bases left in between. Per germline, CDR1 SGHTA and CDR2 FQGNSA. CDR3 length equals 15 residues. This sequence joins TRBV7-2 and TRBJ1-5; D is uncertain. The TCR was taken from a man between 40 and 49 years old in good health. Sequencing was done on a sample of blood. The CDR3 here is CASSPGGASNQPQHF. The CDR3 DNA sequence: TGTGCCAGCAGCCCTGGAGGCGCAAGCAATCAGCCCCAGCATTTT.